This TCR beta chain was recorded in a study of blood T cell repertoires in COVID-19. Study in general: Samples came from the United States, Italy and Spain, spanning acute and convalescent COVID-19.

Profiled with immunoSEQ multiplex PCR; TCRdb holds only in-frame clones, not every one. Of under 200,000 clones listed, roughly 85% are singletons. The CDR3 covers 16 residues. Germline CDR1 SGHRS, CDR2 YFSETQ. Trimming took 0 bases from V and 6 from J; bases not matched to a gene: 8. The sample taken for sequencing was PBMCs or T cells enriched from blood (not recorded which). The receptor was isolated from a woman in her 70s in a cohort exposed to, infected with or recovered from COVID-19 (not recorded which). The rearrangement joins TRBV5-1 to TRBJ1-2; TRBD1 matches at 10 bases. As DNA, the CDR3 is TGCGCCAGCAGCTTGGGACCGACAGGGGGCCAGGATGGCTACACCTTC. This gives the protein CASSLGPTGGQDGYTF.